This T cell receptor (beta chain) was recorded in a study of regulatory T cells in long-lasting Graves disease. Looked up from germline, CDR1 is SGHTA and CDR2 is FQGNSA. The CDR3 loop spans 13 amino acids. The V gene lost 1 base and the J gene lost 0 bases, with 3 bases spanning the gap. General observations from the study: Having only a small sample size may have limited accuracy.

Construction of TCR beta libraries relied on iRepertoire HTBI primers and on Arm-PCR targeting CDR3 regions. Each CDR3 protein gets one entry after TCRdb re-called the multiplex PCR reads with MiXCR. The data contain 200,000 to 250,000 distinct CDR3 sequences, around 17% of them singletons. Time point denoted: newly diagnosed GD, antithyroid drugs for less than 3 months. PBMCs provided the RNA from which the TCR library was made. An endocrinology unit in Xi'an, China, supplied the patients. This clonotype was recorded many times. Its matching antigen is unknown. V usage is TRBV7-2 and J usage is TRBJ1-1; D unclear. Source: peripheral blood mononuclear cells (PBMCs), taken at new diagnosis, from a patient treated with antithyroid drugs. This clonotype was obtained from a female donor with Graves disease. CDR3 residues: CASSLELNTEAFF. DNA of the CDR3: TGTGCCAGCAGCTTAGAGTTGAACACTGAAGCTTTCTTT.